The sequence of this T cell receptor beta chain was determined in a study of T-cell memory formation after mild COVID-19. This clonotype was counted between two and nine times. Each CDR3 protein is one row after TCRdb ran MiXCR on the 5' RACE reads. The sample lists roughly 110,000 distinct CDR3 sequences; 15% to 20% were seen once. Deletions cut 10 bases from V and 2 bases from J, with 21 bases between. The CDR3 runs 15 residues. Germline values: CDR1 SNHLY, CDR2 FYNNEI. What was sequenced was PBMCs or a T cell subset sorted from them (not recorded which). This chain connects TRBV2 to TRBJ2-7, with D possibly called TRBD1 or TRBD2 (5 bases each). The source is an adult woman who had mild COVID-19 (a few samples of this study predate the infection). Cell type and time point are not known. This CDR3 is CATLWAHGTAYEQYF. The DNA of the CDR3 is TGTGCCACTCTCTGGGCCCACGGGACGGCCTACGAGCAGTACTTC.